The 17 T cell receptor beta chains below come from one sample, sequenced in a study of T cells in localized non-small cell lung cancer. Clones were sequenced by immunoSEQ multiplex PCR, and TCRdb holds only the in-frame ones, with some missing. The sample lists approximately 40,000 clones; around 90% were seen once. Here the sequenced sample was peripheral blood, taken before any cancer treatment. The receptors originated from a man aged 18-55 years with stage I lung adenocarcinoma.

The V and J genes are TRBV19 and TRBJ2-2; no clear D gene. The CDR3 length is 14 residues. CDR1 and CDR2 from the germline V gene are LNHDA and SQIVND (reference sequence). V was trimmed by 6 bases and J by 5 bases, leaving 13 bases between them. The CDR3 sequence is CASSPFGETGELFF. Written as DNA, the CDR3 is TGTGCCAGTAGCCCGTTTGGAGAGACCGGGGAGCTGTTTTTT. The full variable domain, completed using reference TRBV19 and TRBJ2-2, is DGGITQSPKYLFRKEGQNVTLSCEQNLNHDAMYWYRQDPGQGLRLIYYSQIVNDFQKGDIAEGYSVSREKKESFPLTVTSAQKNPTAFYLCASSPFGETGELFFGEGSRLTVL.

The chain carries TRBV9 and TRBJ2-2; no firm D call. Germline assignment: CDR1 SGDLS and CDR2 YYNGEE. The V end was cut by 2 bases, the J end by 4 bases, with 9 bases between. This CDR3 spans 14 amino acids. The CDR3 reads CASSVKRVTGELFF. In nucleotides, the CDR3 is TGTGCCAGCAGCGTGAAGCGAGTCACCGGGGAGCTGTTTTTT.

The CDR3 DNA sequence: TGTGCCAGCAGGGCCCTGGGGACAGATACGCAGTATTTT. Residues: CASRALGTDTQYF. The V gene is TRBV2, the J gene TRBJ2-3; unclear D gene. The CDR3 runs 13 residues. Trimming stripped 6 bases from V and 3 bases from J, with 10 bases between. From germline, CDR1 is SNHLY and CDR2 FYNNEI.

This clone has a single count. V usage is TRBV7-3 and J usage is TRBJ2-6; D uncertain. V lost 4 bases to trimming and J lost 0 bases, with 1 base between them. Germline V gene sequence: CDR1 SGHTA, CDR2 FQGTGA. The CDR3 totals 13 residues. The CDR3 nucleotides read TGTGCCAGCAGCTCCTCTGGGGCCAACGTCCTGACTTTC. Its protein product is CASSSSGANVLTF.

The CDR3 nucleotides are TGTGCCAGTAGTATGGGGGACAGGGGATACGAGCAGTACTTC. Protein product: CASSMGDRGYEQYF. The rearrangement joins TRBV19 to TRBJ2-7; 10 bases map to TRBD1. Trimming cost V 3 bases and J 4 bases; bases outside gene matches: 3. Germline V gene data show CDR1 as LNHDA and CDR2 as SQIVND (reference sequence). The CDR3 has 14 residues.

The chain employs TRBV4-2 and TRBJ2-2, with D possibly matching TRBD1 (6 bases). Trimming cost V 5 bases and J 1 base, with 8 bases left between them. CDR1 and CDR2 from the germline V gene are LGHNA and YNFKEQ. This CDR3 is 14 amino acids long. The CDR3 bases are TGTGCCAGCAGCTCGGGACAGAACACCGGGGAGCTGTTTTTT. This gives the protein CASSSGQNTGELFF.

V gene TRBV6-1 combines with J gene TRBJ1-2; unclear D gene. The CDR3 has 16 residues. The germline V gene encodes CDR1 MNHNS and CDR2 SASEGT. V lost 3 bases and J 5 bases, leaving 19 bases between the germline ends. The CDR3 reads CASSESDSTLIYGYTF. CDR3 sequence (DNA): TGTGCCAGCAGTGAGTCGGATTCAACGCTCATATATGGCTACACCTTC.

This chain joins TRBV7-9 and TRBJ2-4; 8 bases are shared with TRBD2. Germline assignment: CDR1 SEHNR and CDR2 FQNEAQ (reference sequence). This CDR3 spans 16 amino acids. J was trimmed by 6 bases and V by 2 bases; bases with no gene match: 9. The CDR3 DNA reads TGTGCCAGCAGCTTATACGGGGGGGCCTCTGGAAACATTCAGTACTTC. Its protein is CASSLYGGASGNIQYF. The full variable domain, with the rest looked up from reference TRBV7-9 and TRBJ2-4, is DTGVSQNPRHKITKRGQNVTFRCDPISEHNRLYWYRQTLGQGPEFLTYFQNEAQLEKSRLLSDRFSAERPKGSFSTLEIQRTEQGDSAMYLCASSLYGGASGNIQYFGAGTRLSVL.

As DNA, the CDR3 is TGTGCCAGCAGCCAGTCCGGGGCGAATGAGCAGTTCTTC. This gives the protein CASSQSGANEQFF. The chain combines TRBV7-3 with TRBJ2-1; D is perhaps TRBD1 or TRBD2 (5 bases each). CDR1 and CDR2 (germline): SGHTA, FQGTGA. Between the trimmed V and J ends, which lost 5 bases and 7 bases, there was a span of 12 bases. The CDR3 is made up of 13 amino acids. Using reference TRBV7-3 and TRBJ2-1 for the parts outside the CDR3, the full variable domain is GAGVSQTPSNKVTEKGKYVELRCDPISGHTALYWYRQSLGQGPEFLIYFQGTGAADDSGLPNDRFFAVRPEGSVSTLKIQRTERGDSAVYLCASSQSGANEQFFGPGTRLTVL.

The gene calls are TRBV6-1 and TRBJ2-1; 8 nucleotides match TRBD2. Germline CDR1 and CDR2: MNHNS and SASEGT. This CDR3 spans 14 amino acids. With V trimmed by 7 bases and J by 9 bases, 11 bases remained unmatched. The DNA of the CDR3 is TGTGCCAGCATAAAGGAGCGGGGGTTGAGTGAGCAGTTCTTC. The encoded protein is CASIKERGLSEQFF.

J is TRBJ1-6 and V is TRBV30, with TRBD1 matching 9 bases. This CDR3 is built from 14 residues. The germline V gene has CDR1 GTSNPN and CDR2 SVGIG (reference sequence). With 0 bases clipped from V and 7 bases from J, the junction kept 1 base outside the gene matches. Here the CDR3 reads CAWSVGQGNSPLHF. The CDR3 coding sequence is TGTGCCTGGAGTGTTGGACAGGGGAATTCACCCCTCCACTTT.

In this sample, this clone turned up a few times. CDR3 region: CASSDTGYMNTEAFF. The CDR3 DNA reads TGTGCCAGTAGCGATACAGGGTATATGAACACTGAAGCTTTCTTT. The chain recombines TRBV19 with TRBJ1-1, with a possible D match to TRBD1 (6 bases). The germline V and J ends were trimmed by 6 bases and 0 bases, with 14 bases remaining between them. The V gene's germline CDR1 is LNHDA and CDR2 SQIVND (reference sequence). This CDR3 spans 15 amino acids.

The chain is built from TRBV5-5 and TRBJ2-7; D is undetermined. This CDR3 comprises 15 residues. Germline values: CDR1 SGHKS, CDR2 YYEKEE (reference sequence). V was shortened by 3 bases and J by 0 bases, with 13 bases between the two germline ends. CDR3 region: CASSSPQTASYEQYF. The CDR3 bases are TGTGCCAGCAGCTCTCCCCAGACGGCCTCCTACGAGCAGTACTTC.

This chain links TRBV4-2 with TRBJ2-2; a possible D gene is TRBD1 (5 bases). Germline CDR1 is LGHNA and CDR2 is YNFKEQ. The length of the CDR3 is 16 residues. V lost 0 bases and J 7 bases, leaving 15 bases between the germline ends. CDR3 amino acids: CASSQEGPGHFGELFF. CDR3 DNA sequence: TGTGCCAGCAGCCAAGAAGGGCCAGGGCATTTCGGGGAGCTGTTTTTT.

The chain recombines TRBV6-5 with TRBJ1-2; 7 nucleotides line up with TRBD1. Trimming took 2 bases from V and 4 from J; bases not matched to a gene: 7. The CDR3 consists of 15 residues. Per the germline V gene, CDR1 is MNHEY and CDR2 is SVGAGI. The CDR3 bases are TGTGCCAGCAGTTACCGTAACAGGGGCAGCTATGGCTACACCTTC. It yields the protein CASSYRNRGSYGYTF.

The chain combines TRBV6-1 with TRBJ1-1; D is unclear. The germline V gene has CDR1 MNHNS and CDR2 SASEGT. This CDR3 comprises 14 residues. Trimming pared 7 bases from V and 8 bases from J, leaving 20 bases between. The CDR3: CASTVRAGIQEAFF. The CDR3 nucleotides read TGTGCCAGCACAGTGAGAGCAGGTATCCAGGAAGCTTTCTTT.

The chain joins TRBV9 to TRBJ2-2, with 7 bases aligning to TRBD2. Germline values: CDR1 SGDLS, CDR2 YYNGEE. V shed 4 bases, J shed 4 bases, and the junction held 7 bases outside the gene matches. The CDR3 totals 15 residues. This CDR3 reads CASSLGLEGTGELFF. CDR3 in DNA: TGTGCCAGCAGCCTAGGACTAGAAGGCACCGGGGAGCTGTTTTTT.